The 14 T cell receptor beta chains in this list originate from one sample, sequenced in a study of identical twins. One entry per CDR3 protein, called by TCRdb with MiXCR from the 5' RACE reads. The profile shows about 240,000 distinct CDR3 sequences, approximately 10% of them singletons. The sample taken for sequencing was memory T cells sorted from blood. The receptors shown here come from a man aged 50 or older in good health.

The rearrangement links TRBV24-1 to TRBJ2-1; 9 bases map to TRBD2. V gave up 6 bases and J gave up 12 bases; unmatched junction bases: 11. Per the germline V gene, CDR1 is KGHDR and CDR2 is SFDVKD. The CDR3 sequence is 14 residues long. The CDR3 DNA reads as TGTGCCACCAGTCCTAGCGGGAACGGCCACGGGCAGTTCTTC. Encoded protein: CATSPSGNGHGQFF.

This clonotype appeared a few times. The chain combines TRBV3-1 with TRBJ2-4; TRBD1 or TRBD2 may be the D gene (5 bases each). The CDR3 is made up of 18 amino acids. Germline V gene lookup returns CDR1 LGHDT and CDR2 YNNKEL (reference sequence). Trimming removed 1 base at V and 1 base at J, with 17 bases between. CDR3 amino acids: CASSQVGTYGAAKNIQYF. The CDR3, as DNA: TGTGCCAGCAGCCAAGTTGGAACCTACGGGGCCGCCAAAAACATTCAGTACTTC.

The table lists this clonotype with a few counts. The chain uses TRBV5-1 and TRBJ2-7; TRBD1 agrees at 9 bases. Germline V gives CDR1 SGHRS, CDR2 YFSETQ. Trimming at V came to 4 bases and at J to 4 bases, leaving 9 bases not matched to a gene. The CDR3 is 15 amino acids. CDR3 sequence: CASSVTGQGVYEQYF. The CDR3 region has the DNA TGCGCCAGCAGCGTCACGGGACAGGGTGTTTACGAGCAGTACTTC.

In its sample, this clonotype was seen a few times. The genes are TRBV6-2 or TRBV6-3 and TRBJ2-2, with TRBD2 matching 7 bases. The CDR3 loop spans 15 amino acids. Per the germline V gene, CDR1 is MNHEY and CDR2 is SVGEGT. After removal of 6 bases from V and 3 bases from J, the junction contained 7 bases not matched to a gene. CDR3 DNA sequence: TGTGCCAGCAGCTCCGGGACTACAGACACCGGGGAGCTGTTTTTT. The encoded protein is CASSSGTTDTGELFF.

On this clonotype itself: One end of the junction fails to match germline, which may point to a read error. The V and J genes are TRBV6-5 and TRBJ1-2, with D possibly matching TRBD1 (5 bases). The CDR3 is made up of 16 amino acids. Germline V gives CDR1 MNHEY, CDR2 SVGAGI. CDR3 DNA: TGTGCCAGCAGTCACTCTCAAGCCGGGGCTGAGTCTCGCTACACCTTC. Protein sequence: CASSHSQAGAESRYTF.

This clonotype has just one count. This chain connects TRBV5-1 to TRBJ2-5; the D gene is possibly TRBD1 (6 bases). Deletions cut 4 bases from V and 3 bases from J, with 13 bases between. The germline CDR1 and CDR2 sequences are SGHRS and YFSETQ. The CDR3 totals 14 residues. CDR3: CASSMEQGEETQYF. The CDR3, as DNA: TGCGCCAGCAGCATGGAACAGGGAGAAGAGACCCAGTACTTC.

The V and J genes are TRBV6-1 and TRBJ2-2; 10 positions agree with TRBD2. This CDR3 is built from 16 residues. Germline-derived CDR1 and CDR2 are MNHNS and SASEGT. The V gene end was trimmed by 5 bases and the J gene end by 3 bases; junction bases not matched to a gene: 6. CDR3 DNA sequence: TGTGCCAGCAGTCGTAGCGGGGGGTCGCACACCGGGGAGCTGTTTTTT. It encodes CASSRSGGSHTGELFF.

About this clonotype: It may be a read error: a sequence one base away is much more abundant. Here the CDR3 reads CASSSRRNGGGRGEKLFF. The CDR3 DNA follows: TGTGCCAGCAGCTCTAGACGTAATGGAGGGGGCCGAGGAGAAAAACTGTTTTTT. V is TRBV11-2 and J is TRBJ1-4; TRBD1 matches at 7 bases. From germline, CDR1 is SGHAT and CDR2 FQNNGV. With 4 bases clipped from V and 8 bases from J, the junction kept 19 bases outside the gene matches. The CDR3 runs 18 residues.

The chain recombines TRBV28 with TRBJ2-1, with 11 bases aligning to TRBD2. The CDR3 sequence is 17 residues long. V was pared by 5 bases and J by 8 bases, with 14 bases of the junction left unmatched. Per the germline V gene, CDR1 is MDHEN and CDR2 is SYDVKM. The CDR3 region has the DNA TGTGCCAGCAGTCCGCCTTTGGGTAGCGGGGGGGCCTATGAGCAGTTCTTC. This sequence encodes CASSPPLGSGGAYEQFF.

There are many counts of this clonotype. The CDR3 region is CSVDRPDRGSYNEQFF. The CDR3 region has the DNA TGCAGCGTTGACCGCCCCGACAGGGGCTCCTACAATGAGCAGTTCTTC. The chain has TRBV29-1 and TRBJ2-1; 8 bases align to TRBD1. V dropped 3 bases and J dropped 0; count of bases not matched to a gene: 7. The CDR3 totals 16 residues. Germline V gene data show CDR1 as SQVTM and CDR2 as ANQGSEA.

Comments on this clonotype: A much bigger clone sits one base away, suggesting this may be a read error. The rearrangement links TRBV20-1 to TRBJ2-2; no definite D call. Looked up from germline, CDR1 is DFQATT and CDR2 is SNEGSKA (reference sequence). This CDR3 comprises 14 residues. Trimming took off 4 bases at V and 5 bases at J, with 14 bases between the two ends. CDR3: CSANRVIGTGELFF. The CDR3 DNA sequence: TGCAGTGCTAATAGAGTCATCGGGACCGGGGAGCTGTTTTTT.

J is TRBJ1-1 and V is TRBV30; 9 bases agree with TRBD1. Germline V gene lookup returns CDR1 GTSNPN and CDR2 SVGIG (reference sequence). CDR3 length equals 15 residues. The V segment lost 4 bases and the J segment 1 base; nucleotides outside the gene matches: 7. This CDR3 reads CAWTRDRVSNTEAFF. The CDR3 DNA follows: TGTGCCTGGACGCGGGACAGGGTTTCGAACACTGAAGCTTTCTTT. Complete variable domain (other parts from reference TRBV30 and TRBJ1-1): SQTIHQWPATLVQPVGSPLSLECTVEGTSNPNLYWYRQAAGRGLQLLFYSVGIGQISSEVPQNLSASRPQDRQFILSSKKLLLSDSGFYLCAWTRDRVSNTEAFFGQGTRLTVV.

This clonotype has at least ten counts. The chain joins TRBV6-6 to TRBJ2-1; D ambiguous. With 6 bases removed from V and 4 bases from J, the gap between germline ends came to 10 bases. The CDR3 length is 13 residues. Germline V gene lookup returns CDR1 MNHNY and CDR2 SVGAGI (reference sequence). The CDR3 nucleotides read TGTGCCAGCAGCTTTACAGCATACAATGAGCAGTTCTTC. This encodes CASSFTAYNEQFF.

This clonotype was recorded a few times. V gene TRBV29-1 combines with J gene TRBJ2-1, with D maybe TRBD1 (5 bases). The CDR3 spans 12 residues. Trimming shortened V by 7 bases and J by 7 bases, and 14 bases separated the two germline ends. Germline loops: CDR1 SQVTM, CDR2 ANQGSEA. The CDR3 DNA sequence: TGCAGCGGGGGCATCGGGCCTAATGAGCAGTTCTTC. Its translation is CSGGIGPNEQFF.